This entry is about one T cell receptor (beta chain). The target antigen is unknown. Libraries of TCR beta were made from around 2.1 micrograms of genomic DNA that came from cryopreserved PBMCs. Trimming left V 5 bases short and J 2 bases short, with 16 bases between. This CDR3 comprises 15 residues. Germline CDR1 is SGHTA and CDR2 is FQGNSA. Method: immunoSEQ multiplex PCR; TCRdb's copy keeps in-frame clones and lacks some. Among fewer than 150,000 clones listed, approximately 80% were seen once. These data belong to a study of cytotoxic CD8 clonotypes in ibrutinib-treated CLL. Overall study results and limits: Under therapy, public clonotypes either contracted or stayed stable, and they were uncommon. Baseline values of clonality outstripped age-matched healthy donors and followed circulating CD8+ T-cell counts. There were differences in sampling times between sustained-remission and progressing patients.

The rearrangement uses TRBV7-2 and TRBJ2-7; either TRBD1 or TRBD2 may fit D (5 bases each). This clonotype was sampled from a human donor with chronic lymphocytic leukemia. The sample consisted of PBMCs, taken after 24 months of ibrutinib treatment. The DNA of the CDR3 is TGTGCCAGCAGCCTAGGGACGGGCAGGACCTACGAGCAGTACTTC. Its protein is CASSLGTGRTYEQYF.